The next 4 T cell receptor beta chains were all read from a single sample in a study of TIL therapy for anti-PD-1-resistant metastatic lung cancer. The libraries were made with immunoSEQ v3. Measured with immunoSEQ multiplex PCR; TCRdb has only the in-frame clones, and not every one. Among about 100,000 clones, roughly two thirds were seen once, and the ten largest hold roughly 9.7%. Time point in this sample: pre-treatment sample, taken before nivolumab and TIL therapy. The tumor samples were excised metastases, mostly pleural nodules or supraclavicular lymph nodes. Specimen: tumor tissue, collected at baseline. All receptors derive from a person aged 25 to 80 with non-small cell lung cancer.

The genes are TRBV14 and TRBJ2-7; 11 nucleotides agree with TRBD2. Germline V CDR1 and CDR2: SGHDN, FVKESK. Losses at the gene ends were 3 bases for V and 3 bases for J; bases not matched to a gene: 13. There are 18 residues in the CDR3. The CDR3 DNA sequence: TGTGCCAGCAGCCATCGGATCGGGTCTAGCGGGGGGTACTACGAGCAGTACTTC. As protein: CASSHRIGSSGGYYEQYF.

This clone was seen a handful of times. This chain connects TRBV7-2 to TRBJ1-3; D is ambiguous. Trimming shortened V by 5 bases and J by 2 bases, and 13 bases separated the two germline ends. Germline assignment: CDR1 SGHTA and CDR2 FQGNSA. The CDR3 extends over 15 amino acids. CDR3 region: CASSRIGNAGNTIYF. The CDR3 DNA reads as TGTGCCAGCAGCCGGATCGGTAATGCTGGAAACACCATATATTTT.

This clone was seen at least ten times. One end of the junction does not line up with germline, which may come from a read error. The V gene is TRBV4-1, the J gene TRBJ2-5, with D uncertain. The CDR3 spans 13 residues. The germline V gene has CDR1 MGHRA and CDR2 YSYEKL. DNA of the CDR3: TGCGCCAGCAGCAAAGACCCCCAAGAGACCCAGTACTTC. The encoded protein is CASSKDPQETQYF.

The rearrangement uses TRBV6-2 or TRBV6-3 and TRBJ1-1; TRBD1 agrees at 9 bases. This CDR3 is 15 amino acids long. V lost 6 bases and J lost 4; bases outside the gene matches: 9. From germline, CDR1 is MNHEY and CDR2 SVGEGT. The CDR3 loop is CASSRPIQGATEAFF. CDR3 sequence (DNA): TGTGCCAGCAGCCGCCCGATACAGGGGGCCACTGAAGCTTTCTTT.